The clone carrying this T cell receptor (beta chain) came up once. Germline V gene data show CDR1 as MNHEY and CDR2 as SVGAGI. V lost 6 bases and J lost 3; bases outside the gene matches: 10. CDR3 length equals 15 residues. In the source study's methods: Estimation of nucleated cell counts was performed using reference gene primer amplification. Measured with immunoSEQ multiplex PCR; TCRdb has only the in-frame clones, and not every one. That table is the source of V, J and clone size, and D and trimming were worked out from the DNA. The sample lists approximately 140,000 clones, approximately 88% occurring once. This specimen comes from a study of blood T cell repertoires in COVID-19. Looking at the study overall: Samples representing acute and convalescent COVID-19 were sourced from the United States, Italy and Spain. PBMCs, B-cell-depleted T cells, or T cells were the source of the cDNA or gDNA that made up the material.

The V call is TRBV6-5, the J call TRBJ2-7, with TRBD2 matching over 8 bases. The sequencing sample was made of peripheral blood. This clonotype was obtained from a man between 65 and 79 years old with acute or convalescent COVID-19. In DNA, the CDR3 is TGTGCCAGCAGCGGGTGGGGACTAGACTTCTACGAGCAGTACTTC. This gives the protein CASSGWGLDFYEQYF.